Reported below is one TCR beta chain. Its specificity is not known. PCR amplification relied on 60 Vbeta primers (plus 13 Jbeta primers). Repertoires were generated with immunoSEQ multiplex PCR, while TCRdb's copy carries only in-frame clones and drops some. The table includes 150,000 to 200,000 clones, approximately 85% detected once. The data belong to a study of cytomegalovirus exposure and HLA in healthy donors. Study-level results: It was about 150 TCR beta chains that were listed as cytomegalovirus-associated. Cytomegalovirus status was reportedly diagnosed by the classifier with high sensitivity and specificity. In vitro checks showed that a few CMV-associated chains really do target CMV antigens. Previous analysis showed most TCR beta V segments were productive about 87% or about 30% of the time.

In germline, CDR1 is SGHTA, CDR2 FQGNSA. The ends were cut back, 4 bases at V and 0 bases at J, with 10 bases in the middle. The CDR3 totals 15 residues. Material: PBMCs. The chain couples TRBV7-2 to TRBJ1-5; a possible D gene is TRBD1 (6 bases). The TCR was taken from a woman between 50 and 59 years old in good health and CMV-seronegative. CDR3 sequence reads: CASSSTGTSNQPQHF. DNA of the CDR3: TGTGCCAGCAGCTCTACAGGGACTAGCAATCAGCCCCAGCATTTT.